This TCR beta chain appears in the sequencing data of a study of cytotoxic CD8 clonotypes in ibrutinib-treated CLL (dated by TCRdb to the early 2020s). Looking at the study overall: The cohort was composed of ten to eleven relapsed/refractory and approximately 14 treatment-naive patients; IGHV unmutated status was identified in under 18 patients. An average of 255,043 productive templates and about 100,000 productive rearrangements was obtained per sample. Partial responses were observed in 24 patients and complete responses in 2; after a median follow-up of around 68 months, remission was maintained in approximately 14 patients and progression was observed in roughly 12. Response samples were taken after a median of approximately a year on treatment, ranging from about 6 to 40 months. Cryopreserved peripheral blood mononuclear cells were collected before treatment, at response, and at either disease progression or sustained remission. All remission and progressive disease samples were collected while patients were still receiving ibrutinib. Of the roughly 86 participants in the trial, 25 to 30 had longitudinal samples available.

Study-wide findings and limitations: Lymph node repertoires were not examined, and the timing of sampling was not matched between patients in sustained remission and those whose disease progressed. Clonality rose at ibrutinib response, remained stable during sustained remission, and dropped back toward baseline at progression. Public clonotypes were rare and either contracted or stayed stable during treatment, and the rise in clonality at ibrutinib response reflected the expansion of private clonotypes. At baseline, clonality was higher than in age-matched healthy donors and showed a strong correlation with circulating CD8+ T-cell counts.

For TCR beta library preparation, roughly 2 micrograms of genomic DNA were extracted from the cryopreserved PBMCs. High-throughput TCR beta sequencing was performed on longitudinal blood samples from CLL patients receiving ibrutinib monotherapy. The patients were enrolled in a single-center, open-label phase 2 trial of ibrutinib monotherapy. At the junction V is shortened by 5 bases and J by 5 bases; bases outside the gene matches: 6. The germline V gene encodes CDR1 SGDLS and CDR2 YYNGEE. The CDR3 has 14 amino acids, counting the end cysteine and phenylalanine. The only DNA kept is the CDR3, 42 bases in frame from the first base. To note about this clone: Its antigen specificity is not known. There are no base qualities to consult, and no much larger clone falls within one base.

A MiSeq instrument was used for deep resolution sequencing, which targeted depths ranging from 1 in 1 million up to 1 in 200,000 T cells, with coverage averaging 10x for each clonotype. The immunoSEQ hsTCRB Kit was used to generate the TCR beta libraries. Regarding the original processing steps: Data were analyzed with ImmunoSEQ Data Assistant and ImmunoSEQ Analyzer, with V, D and J genes assigned per IMGT definitions. Clonality was computed as one minus normalized Shannon entropy of productive rearrangement frequencies, ranging from 0 to 1. Only overrepresented clonotypes making up at least 0.05% of the repertoire of each patient were included in the public clonotype analysis. Some 13 age-matched healthy donor repertoires from immuneACCESS served as clonality controls. This immuneACCESS table, as held by TCRdb, lists in-frame sequences with V and J called but not all clones. Of the missing ones, under half trace to an unresolved V gene in checked studies; the others have no known cause. Clone size and the V and J calls come from that table; the DNA yielded D and trimming. The sample contains around 330,000 clones, 67% of them found a single time. Clones ranked in the top ten supply about 5.9% of the sample.

This TCR was recovered from a human donor with chronic lymphocytic leukemia. Sequenced material: PBMCs, taken after 36 months of ibrutinib treatment. The chain joins TRBV9 to TRBJ1-4, with TRBD1 matching 7 junction bases. The CDR3: CASSVDRANEKLFF. The nucleotides read TGTGCCAGCAGTGTCGACAGGGCCAATGAAAAACTGTTTTTT.